A selection of T cell receptor beta chains follows, all from one sample in a study of blood T cell repertoires in COVID-19. Repertoires were generated with immunoSEQ multiplex PCR, while TCRdb's copy carries only in-frame clones and drops some. The data show more than 80,000 clones, with around 88% seen just once and approximately 20% held by the top ten. Input material: peripheral blood. The source of these receptors is an older woman with COVID-19, enrolled during active disease. The CDR3 runs from the conserved cysteine through the conserved F or W. Each record gives: J gene, V gene, D gene, CDR3 DNA, CDR3 protein. A D gene is named only where the DNA matches it firmly.

>TRBJ2-3|TRBV6-6|TRBD1
TGTGCCAGCAGACTTGGGACAGGACGCACAGATACGCAGTATTTT
CASRLGTGRTDTQYF
>TRBJ1-2|TRBV12-3/TRBV12-4|TRBD1
TGTGCCAGCAGTCCCGGACAGGGTTATGGCTACACCTTC
CASSPGQGYGYTF
>TRBJ1-2|TRBV9|TRBD1
TGTGCCAGCAGCGTAGGGGGACAGGCCCCGGGTGGCTACACCTTC
CASSVGGQAPGGYTF
>TRBJ2-5|TRBV6-6|TRBD1
TGTGCCAGCGGGGGACAGGGGGAGACCCAGTACTTC
CASGGQGETQYF
>TRBJ1-2|TRBV13|.
TGTGCCAGCAGCTTCCGGGAGGTGGGTGGCTACACCTTC
CASSFREVGGYTF
>TRBJ2-3|TRBV2|.
TGTGCCAGCAGTGAAAGGTGGACATTCGTCGGAGATACGCAGTATTTT
CASSERWTFVGDTQYF
>TRBJ1-6|TRBV2|TRBD1
TGTGCCAGCAGGGACAGGGAAATTTCACCCCTCCACTTT
CASRDREISPLHF
>TRBJ2-1|TRBV5-6|TRBD1
TGTGCCAGCAGCTGGGACAGGGATACGCAGTTCTTC
CASSWDRDTQFF
>TRBJ2-7|TRBV27|TRBD1
TGTGCCAGCAGTTTAGGGGGAGGACAGGGGCTCTACGAGCAGTACTTC
CASSLGGGQGLYEQYF
>TRBJ2-1|TRBV30|TRBD2
TGTGCCATGAGGGCGGGGGGGAAGGATGAGCAGTTCTTC
CAMRAGGKDEQFF
>TRBJ2-2|TRBV7-3|TRBD1
TGTGCCAGCAGCAGGACCGGGACAGGGTGGTCCGGGGAGCTGTTTTTT
CASSRTGTGWSGELFF